This TCR beta chain was identified in a study of human versus mouse CDR3 diversity and MHC coevolution. The assay was immunoSEQ multiplex PCR, and TCRdb's table has in-frame clones only and misses some. This table has 50,000 to 65,000 clones, roughly 94% appearing once. V was cut by 1 base and J by 5 bases, with 13 bases left in between. This CDR3 comprises 15 residues. Per germline, CDR1 SGHNT and CDR2 YENEEA. In the case of this clone: The antigen is undetermined.

General observations from the study: Clonal inequality was lowest in most of the three human donors. iCHAO1 estimated the human TCR beta repertoire at 1.5 million to 2 million clonotypes. Mice had fewer CDR3 deletions and insertions than humans on average.

This receptor was taken from a person between 60 and 70 years old in good health. The rearrangement uses TRBV11-3 and TRBJ2-3; the D gene is possibly TRBD2 (6 bases). Input material: naive CD4+ T cells from blood. The subset denotes: CD45RO-negative CD62L-positive naive CD4 T cells. The CDR3, as DNA: TGTGCCAGCAGCTTAGGTCAGCGGGCCTTAGATACGCAGTATTTT. This gives the protein CASSLGQRALDTQYF.